This TCR beta chain was recorded in a study of T cell repertoires in cytomegalovirus infection. Across the whole study: Matching HLA type and CMV infection were both indicated by public TCR beta signatures.

V lost 4 bases and J lost 4, with 20 bases in between. This CDR3 is built from 17 residues. Germline CDR1 SGHVS, CDR2 FNYEAQ. Study-wide results and caveats: The study found HLA-C-restricted CMV-specific TCR beta clonotypes dominating the ex vivo response.

One entry per CDR3 protein, called by TCRdb with MiXCR from the reads. This sample has fewer than 700,000 distinct CDR3 sequences, with 20% to 30% found just once. The table lists this clonotype with a few counts. Its antigen is as yet unknown. This sequence was found in a human donor in good health (CMV status not recorded). Some clones in this sample may be carry-over from other donors' samples. Sequencing used CD8+ T cells from PBMCs. The V and J genes are TRBV7-6 and TRBJ1-3; perhaps TRBD1 as D (5 bases). The CDR3 DNA is TGTGCCAGCAGCTCATCCCCGGGGCAATCGTCAGGAAACACCATATATTTT. Translating gives CASSSSPGQSSGNTIYF.